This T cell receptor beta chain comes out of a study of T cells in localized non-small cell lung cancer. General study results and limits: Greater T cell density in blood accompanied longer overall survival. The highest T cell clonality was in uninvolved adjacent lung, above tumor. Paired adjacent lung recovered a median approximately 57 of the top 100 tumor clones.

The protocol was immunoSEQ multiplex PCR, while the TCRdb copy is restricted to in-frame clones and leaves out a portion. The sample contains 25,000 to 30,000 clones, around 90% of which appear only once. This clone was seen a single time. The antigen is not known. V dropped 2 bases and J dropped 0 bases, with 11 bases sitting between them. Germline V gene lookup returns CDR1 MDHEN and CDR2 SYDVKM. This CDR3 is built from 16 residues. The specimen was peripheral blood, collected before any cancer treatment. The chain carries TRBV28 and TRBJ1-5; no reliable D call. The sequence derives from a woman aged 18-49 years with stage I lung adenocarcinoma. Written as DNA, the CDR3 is TGTGCCAGCAGTTTAAAGTCCGGCAATAGCAATCAGCCCCAGCATTTT. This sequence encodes CASSLKSGNSNQPQHF.